Listed below are T cell receptor beta chains from one sample, sequenced in a study of regulatory T cells in long-lasting Graves disease. TCRdb reprocessed the multiplex PCR reads via MiXCR and lists one record per CDR3 protein. The data contain 700,000 or so distinct CDR3 sequences, about 30% of them singletons. Sequenced material: peripheral blood mononuclear cells (PBMCs), taken when the disease was refractory, from a patient treated with antithyroid drugs. Receptor source: a female donor with Graves disease. The CDR3 runs from the conserved cysteine through the conserved F or W. Each record gives: CDR3 length, J gene, D gene, V gene, clone size, CDR3 DNA, CDR3 protein. D genes are given only for firm matches. Only part of the rows carry a size: once, few, many, or a class if the clone is expanded.

len: 14; j_gene: TRBJ1-5; d_gene: -; v_gene: TRBV7-2; abundance: -; CDR3nt: TGTGCCAGCAGCTTAGTTGACCGGAATCAGCCCCAGCATTTT; CDR3aa: CASSLVDRNQPQHF
len: 13; j_gene: TRBJ1-5; d_gene: -; v_gene: TRBV4-1; abundance: -; CDR3nt: TGCGCCAGCAGCCAAGTCAGGGATCAGCCCCAGCATTTT; CDR3aa: CASSQVRDQPQHF
len: 14; j_gene: TRBJ1-3; d_gene: TRBD1; v_gene: TRBV12-5; abundance: few; CDR3nt: TGTGCTAGTGGTTTGACAGGGGAGGCCGGCACCATATATTTT; CDR3aa: CASGLTGEAGTIYF
len: 17; j_gene: TRBJ2-5; d_gene: TRBD2; v_gene: TRBV7-3; abundance: once; CDR3nt: TGTGCCAGCAGCTCGGGACTAGCGGGAGGCCCACAAGAGACCCAGTACTTC; CDR3aa: CASSSGLAGGPQETQYF
len: 14; j_gene: TRBJ1-6; d_gene: TRBD1; v_gene: TRBV2; abundance: few; CDR3nt: TGTGCCAGTACAGACAGGGCCGGCTATTCACCCCTCCACTTT; CDR3aa: CASTDRAGYSPLHF
len: 13; j_gene: TRBJ1-2; d_gene: -; v_gene: TRBV5-1; abundance: few; CDR3nt: TGCGCCAGCAGCTTGGTAGGGGTGCATGGCTACACCTTC; CDR3aa: CASSLVGVHGYTF
len: 15; j_gene: TRBJ2-7; d_gene: -; v_gene: TRBV7-2; abundance: few; CDR3nt: TGTGCCAGCAGCTTATACGGGCTAGACTCCTACGAGCAGTACTTC; CDR3aa: CASSLYGLDSYEQYF
len: 14; j_gene: TRBJ1-1; d_gene: -; v_gene: TRBV20-1; abundance: -; CDR3nt: TGCAGTGCCCTCCGGGAGTCAGTGAACACTGAAGCTTTCTTT; CDR3aa: CSALRESVNTEAFF
len: 16; j_gene: TRBJ2-2; d_gene: TRBD2; v_gene: TRBV7-3; abundance: few; CDR3nt: TGTGCCAGCAGCGGCGGACTAGCGGGAGTTACCGGGGAGCTGTTTTTT; CDR3aa: CASSGGLAGVTGELFF
len: 15; j_gene: TRBJ1-5; d_gene: TRBD1; v_gene: TRBV2; abundance: many; CDR3nt: TGTGCCAGCAGACTCCGGGACAGGGGAAGTCAGCCCCAGCATTTT; CDR3aa: CASRLRDRGSQPQHF
len: 13; j_gene: TRBJ1-1; d_gene: -; v_gene: TRBV5-6; abundance: -; CDR3nt: TGTGCCAGCAGGGCCGGGGGGAACACTGAAGCTTTCTTT; CDR3aa: CASRAGGNTEAFF
len: 12; j_gene: TRBJ1-2; d_gene: -; v_gene: TRBV20-1; abundance: few; CDR3nt: TGCAGTCTAGGCAGACAGAACTATGGCTACACCTTC; CDR3aa: CSLGRQNYGYTF
len: 14; j_gene: TRBJ2-5; d_gene: TRBD2; v_gene: TRBV20-1; abundance: -; CDR3nt: TGCAGTGTGCTAGCGGGAAACCCCAGGAAGACCCAGTACTTC; CDR3aa: CSVLAGNPRKTQYF
len: 13; j_gene: TRBJ2-2; d_gene: -; v_gene: TRBV5-1; abundance: -; CDR3nt: TGCGCCAGCCAGGGGTCGGACACCGGGGAGCTGTTTTTT; CDR3aa: CASQGSDTGELFF
len: 14; j_gene: TRBJ1-1; d_gene: -; v_gene: TRBV3-1; abundance: -; CDR3nt: TGTGCCAGCAGCCAAGATACGATTAACACTGAAGCTTTCTTT; CDR3aa: CASSQDTINTEAFF
len: 12; j_gene: TRBJ1-2; d_gene: -; v_gene: TRBV20-1; abundance: -; CDR3nt: TGCAGTGCTATACCCCCGGGTCCTGGCTACACCTTC; CDR3aa: CSAIPPGPGYTF
len: 12; j_gene: TRBJ2-7; d_gene: -; v_gene: TRBV10-3; abundance: many; CDR3nt: TGTGCCATCAGTGAGAGCGGTTACGAGCAGTACTTC; CDR3aa: CAISESGYEQYF
len: 13; j_gene: TRBJ1-3; d_gene: TRBD1; v_gene: TRBV2; abundance: many; CDR3nt: TGTGCCAGCAGACAGGGGGCTGGAAACACCATATATTTT; CDR3aa: CASRQGAGNTIYF
len: 15; j_gene: TRBJ1-5; d_gene: TRBD1; v_gene: TRBV6-5; abundance: -; CDR3nt: TGTGCCAGCAGTTACCGGGCAGGGGGTTCGCAGCCCCAGCATTTT; CDR3aa: CASSYRAGGSQPQHF
len: 15; j_gene: TRBJ2-3; d_gene: -; v_gene: TRBV28; abundance: -; CDR3nt: TGTGCCAGCAGTATAGTCGTGGAGGGAGGAGATACGCAGTATTTT; CDR3aa: CASSIVVEGGDTQYF
len: 15; j_gene: TRBJ2-4; d_gene: -; v_gene: TRBV7-2; abundance: many; CDR3nt: TGTGCCAGCAGCTCATACAGTGGAGCCAAAAACATTCAGTACTTC; CDR3aa: CASSSYSGAKNIQYF
len: 14; j_gene: TRBJ1-2; d_gene: TRBD1; v_gene: TRBV19; abundance: -; CDR3nt: TGTGCCAGTAGTATTTGGGGACAGGGTGAAGGCTACACCTTC; CDR3aa: CASSIWGQGEGYTF
len: 14; j_gene: TRBJ1-5; d_gene: TRBD1; v_gene: TRBV12-3/TRBV12-4; abundance: -; CDR3nt: TGTGCCAGCACAATGACAGGGGGAAATCAGCCCCAGCATTTT; CDR3aa: CASTMTGGNQPQHF
len: 14; j_gene: TRBJ2-5; d_gene: -; v_gene: TRBV2; abundance: many; CDR3nt: TGTGCCAGCAGTGAAGGGACTATTCAAGAGACCCAGTACTTC; CDR3aa: CASSEGTIQETQYF
len: 17; j_gene: TRBJ2-7; d_gene: TRBD2; v_gene: TRBV6-9; abundance: -; CDR3nt: TGTGCCAGCAGTTATCAGACTAGCGGGGTGAGCTCCTACGAGCAGTACTTC; CDR3aa: CASSYQTSGVSSYEQYF
len: 13; j_gene: TRBJ2-7; d_gene: -; v_gene: TRBV14; abundance: -; CDR3nt: TGTGCCAGCAGCCCGCGACCACCCTATAGGCAGTACTTC; CDR3aa: CASSPRPPYRQYF
len: 16; j_gene: TRBJ1-2; d_gene: TRBD1; v_gene: TRBV27; abundance: -; CDR3nt: TGTGCCAGCAGTTTAACGGGACAGGGAAATGACTATGGCTACACCTTC; CDR3aa: CASSLTGQGNDYGYTF
len: 15; j_gene: TRBJ1-5; d_gene: -; v_gene: TRBV6-1; abundance: many; CDR3nt: TGTGCCAGCAGATTTACAGGGTTACCCGGTCAGCCCCAGCATTTT; CDR3aa: CASRFTGLPGQPQHF
len: 16; j_gene: TRBJ2-7; d_gene: TRBD2; v_gene: TRBV5-1; abundance: -; CDR3nt: TGCGCCAGCAGCATGGGTGCTAGCGGGAGAACTCAGGAGCAGTACTTC; CDR3aa: CASSMGASGRTQEQYF
len: 14; j_gene: TRBJ1-1; d_gene: -; v_gene: TRBV27; abundance: many; CDR3nt: TGTGCCAGCACCCCGAGGGGAGGAGGCACTGAAGCTTTCTTT; CDR3aa: CASTPRGGGTEAFF
len: 14; j_gene: TRBJ2-2; d_gene: -; v_gene: TRBV11-2; abundance: many; CDR3nt: TGTGCCAGCAGTTATCGGGGGCGCACCGGGGAGCTGTTTTTT; CDR3aa: CASSYRGRTGELFF
len: 14; j_gene: TRBJ2-7; d_gene: -; v_gene: TRBV30; abundance: -; CDR3nt: TGTGCCTGGAGTTCGGGGCCGTTATCACGCGAGCAGTACTTC; CDR3aa: CAWSSGPLSREQYF
len: 15; j_gene: TRBJ1-2; d_gene: -; v_gene: TRBV27; abundance: few; CDR3nt: TGTGCCAGCAGTCAAACAGGTTCAGGAAGGTATGGCTACACCTTC; CDR3aa: CASSQTGSGRYGYTF
len: 13; j_gene: TRBJ1-5; d_gene: -; v_gene: TRBV5-5; abundance: -; CDR3nt: TGTGCCAGCAGCTTGGAGCTTTTTCCGCCCCAGCATTTT; CDR3aa: CASSLELFPPQHF
len: 14; j_gene: TRBJ2-7; d_gene: -; v_gene: TRBV5-1; abundance: -; CDR3nt: TGCGCCAGCAGCCCGACCACGGGCCGGTACGAGCAGTACTTC; CDR3aa: CASSPTTGRYEQYF